The rows below give T cell receptor beta chains drawn from one sample of a study of blood T cell repertoires in COVID-19. Clones were sequenced by immunoSEQ multiplex PCR, and TCRdb holds only the in-frame ones, with some missing. The sample shows about 250,000 clones, roughly 80% of them seen only once. The sample comprised peripheral blood. The source is a man aged 80 or over with acute or convalescent COVID-19. Both conserved end residues are part of each CDR3. A D gene is named only where the DNA matches it firmly. Size is omitted from some rows. Given values are once, few, many or a class for expanded clones.

CDR3 length,V gene,J gene,D gene,clone size,CDR3 protein,CDR3 DNA
14,TRBV10-3,TRBJ1-1,TRBD1,.,CATKGAAENTEAFF,TGTGCCACTAAGGGGGCCGCTGAGAACACTGAAGCTTTCTTT
14,TRBV5-1,TRBJ1-1,.,.,CASSLLGLVTEAFF,TGCGCCAGCAGCTTGCTGGGGCTAGTCACTGAAGCTTTCTTT
16,TRBV4-1,TRBJ2-2,.,.,CASSQVVRGATGELFF,TGCGCCAGCAGCCAAGTTGTCCGGGGGGCCACCGGGGAGCTGTTTTTT
18,TRBV5-1,TRBJ2-3,TRBD2,.,CASSRLGLAGGIADTQYF,TGCGCCAGCAGCCGCTTGGGACTAGCGGGAGGGATCGCAGATACGCAGTATTTT
14,TRBV6-5,TRBJ1-6,.,once,CASRHLEDLAPLHF,TGTGCCAGCAGGCACTTGGAGGACCTAGCACCCCTCCACTTT
14,TRBV2,TRBJ2-1,.,.,CASAGPLSYNEQFF,TGTGCCAGCGCAGGGCCGCTTTCATACAATGAGCAGTTCTTC
11,TRBV4-2,TRBJ2-7,.,.,CASSQGHEQYF,TGTGCCAGCAGCCAAGGGCACGAGCAGTACTTC
15,TRBV5-1,TRBJ2-2,TRBD2,.,CASNGRTSGTGELFF,TGCGCCAGCAATGGCAGGACTAGCGGAACCGGGGAGCTGTTTTTT
16,TRBV7-2,TRBJ2-7,TRBD2,.,CASSLASSGGGYEQYF,TGTGCCAGCAGCTTAGCGTCTAGCGGTGGGGGCTACGAGCAGTACTTC
17,TRBV25-1,TRBJ1-1,TRBD1,.,CASSEWGTGWGSTEAFF,TGTGCCAGCAGTGAATGGGGGACAGGTTGGGGGTCCACTGAAGCTTTCTTT
15,TRBV6-6,TRBJ2-1,TRBD1,.,CASSGQAISYNEQFF,TGTGCCAGCAGCGGACAGGCCATCTCCTACAATGAGCAGTTCTTC
14,TRBV6-5,TRBJ2-7,.,.,CASRAFGRGYEQYF,TGTGCCAGCAGGGCTTTTGGAAGGGGCTACGAGCAGTACTTC
15,TRBV5-1,TRBJ2-7,TRBD1,.,CASSPGTGISYEQYF,TGCGCCAGCAGCCCCGGGACAGGGATTTCCTACGAGCAGTACTTC
15,TRBV10-1,TRBJ2-3,.,.,CASSESRSITDTQYF,TGCGCCAGCAGTGAGTCGAGGAGTATCACAGATACGCAGTATTTT
15,TRBV28,TRBJ1-5,.,.,CASSPTQGYNQPQHF,TGTGCCAGCAGTCCCACGCAGGGGTACAATCAGCCCCAGCATTTT
14,TRBV5-6,TRBJ1-3,.,.,CASSLGHPGSTIYF,TGTGCCAGCAGCTTGGGTCACCCCGGTAGCACCATATATTTT
14,TRBV2,TRBJ2-2,.,.,CASSGPERTGELFF,TGTGCCAGCAGTGGACCGGAGCGCACCGGGGAGCTGTTTTTT
15,TRBV5-1,TRBJ1-2,TRBD1,.,CASSSGGTANYGYTF,TGCGCCAGCAGCTCCGGAGGGACAGCCAACTATGGCTACACCTTC
18,TRBV19,TRBJ1-5,TRBD1,.,CASRQRGQGVYSNQPQHF,TGTGCCAGTAGACAGCGGGGACAGGGGGTTTATAGCAATCAGCCCCAGCATTTT
19,TRBV6-2/TRBV6-3,TRBJ1-1,TRBD1,.,CASSYGAYSTGDSNTEAFF,TGTGCCAGCAGTTATGGTGCTTACTCGACAGGGGACTCGAACACTGAAGCTTTCTTT
14,TRBV19,TRBJ1-2,TRBD1,.,CASSRDRGSYGYTF,TGTGCCAGTAGTAGGGACAGGGGATCCTATGGCTACACCTTC
14,TRBV6-5,TRBJ2-6,TRBD1,.,CASSYYRGTNVLTF,TGTGCCAGCAGTTACTACAGGGGAACCAACGTCCTGACTTTC